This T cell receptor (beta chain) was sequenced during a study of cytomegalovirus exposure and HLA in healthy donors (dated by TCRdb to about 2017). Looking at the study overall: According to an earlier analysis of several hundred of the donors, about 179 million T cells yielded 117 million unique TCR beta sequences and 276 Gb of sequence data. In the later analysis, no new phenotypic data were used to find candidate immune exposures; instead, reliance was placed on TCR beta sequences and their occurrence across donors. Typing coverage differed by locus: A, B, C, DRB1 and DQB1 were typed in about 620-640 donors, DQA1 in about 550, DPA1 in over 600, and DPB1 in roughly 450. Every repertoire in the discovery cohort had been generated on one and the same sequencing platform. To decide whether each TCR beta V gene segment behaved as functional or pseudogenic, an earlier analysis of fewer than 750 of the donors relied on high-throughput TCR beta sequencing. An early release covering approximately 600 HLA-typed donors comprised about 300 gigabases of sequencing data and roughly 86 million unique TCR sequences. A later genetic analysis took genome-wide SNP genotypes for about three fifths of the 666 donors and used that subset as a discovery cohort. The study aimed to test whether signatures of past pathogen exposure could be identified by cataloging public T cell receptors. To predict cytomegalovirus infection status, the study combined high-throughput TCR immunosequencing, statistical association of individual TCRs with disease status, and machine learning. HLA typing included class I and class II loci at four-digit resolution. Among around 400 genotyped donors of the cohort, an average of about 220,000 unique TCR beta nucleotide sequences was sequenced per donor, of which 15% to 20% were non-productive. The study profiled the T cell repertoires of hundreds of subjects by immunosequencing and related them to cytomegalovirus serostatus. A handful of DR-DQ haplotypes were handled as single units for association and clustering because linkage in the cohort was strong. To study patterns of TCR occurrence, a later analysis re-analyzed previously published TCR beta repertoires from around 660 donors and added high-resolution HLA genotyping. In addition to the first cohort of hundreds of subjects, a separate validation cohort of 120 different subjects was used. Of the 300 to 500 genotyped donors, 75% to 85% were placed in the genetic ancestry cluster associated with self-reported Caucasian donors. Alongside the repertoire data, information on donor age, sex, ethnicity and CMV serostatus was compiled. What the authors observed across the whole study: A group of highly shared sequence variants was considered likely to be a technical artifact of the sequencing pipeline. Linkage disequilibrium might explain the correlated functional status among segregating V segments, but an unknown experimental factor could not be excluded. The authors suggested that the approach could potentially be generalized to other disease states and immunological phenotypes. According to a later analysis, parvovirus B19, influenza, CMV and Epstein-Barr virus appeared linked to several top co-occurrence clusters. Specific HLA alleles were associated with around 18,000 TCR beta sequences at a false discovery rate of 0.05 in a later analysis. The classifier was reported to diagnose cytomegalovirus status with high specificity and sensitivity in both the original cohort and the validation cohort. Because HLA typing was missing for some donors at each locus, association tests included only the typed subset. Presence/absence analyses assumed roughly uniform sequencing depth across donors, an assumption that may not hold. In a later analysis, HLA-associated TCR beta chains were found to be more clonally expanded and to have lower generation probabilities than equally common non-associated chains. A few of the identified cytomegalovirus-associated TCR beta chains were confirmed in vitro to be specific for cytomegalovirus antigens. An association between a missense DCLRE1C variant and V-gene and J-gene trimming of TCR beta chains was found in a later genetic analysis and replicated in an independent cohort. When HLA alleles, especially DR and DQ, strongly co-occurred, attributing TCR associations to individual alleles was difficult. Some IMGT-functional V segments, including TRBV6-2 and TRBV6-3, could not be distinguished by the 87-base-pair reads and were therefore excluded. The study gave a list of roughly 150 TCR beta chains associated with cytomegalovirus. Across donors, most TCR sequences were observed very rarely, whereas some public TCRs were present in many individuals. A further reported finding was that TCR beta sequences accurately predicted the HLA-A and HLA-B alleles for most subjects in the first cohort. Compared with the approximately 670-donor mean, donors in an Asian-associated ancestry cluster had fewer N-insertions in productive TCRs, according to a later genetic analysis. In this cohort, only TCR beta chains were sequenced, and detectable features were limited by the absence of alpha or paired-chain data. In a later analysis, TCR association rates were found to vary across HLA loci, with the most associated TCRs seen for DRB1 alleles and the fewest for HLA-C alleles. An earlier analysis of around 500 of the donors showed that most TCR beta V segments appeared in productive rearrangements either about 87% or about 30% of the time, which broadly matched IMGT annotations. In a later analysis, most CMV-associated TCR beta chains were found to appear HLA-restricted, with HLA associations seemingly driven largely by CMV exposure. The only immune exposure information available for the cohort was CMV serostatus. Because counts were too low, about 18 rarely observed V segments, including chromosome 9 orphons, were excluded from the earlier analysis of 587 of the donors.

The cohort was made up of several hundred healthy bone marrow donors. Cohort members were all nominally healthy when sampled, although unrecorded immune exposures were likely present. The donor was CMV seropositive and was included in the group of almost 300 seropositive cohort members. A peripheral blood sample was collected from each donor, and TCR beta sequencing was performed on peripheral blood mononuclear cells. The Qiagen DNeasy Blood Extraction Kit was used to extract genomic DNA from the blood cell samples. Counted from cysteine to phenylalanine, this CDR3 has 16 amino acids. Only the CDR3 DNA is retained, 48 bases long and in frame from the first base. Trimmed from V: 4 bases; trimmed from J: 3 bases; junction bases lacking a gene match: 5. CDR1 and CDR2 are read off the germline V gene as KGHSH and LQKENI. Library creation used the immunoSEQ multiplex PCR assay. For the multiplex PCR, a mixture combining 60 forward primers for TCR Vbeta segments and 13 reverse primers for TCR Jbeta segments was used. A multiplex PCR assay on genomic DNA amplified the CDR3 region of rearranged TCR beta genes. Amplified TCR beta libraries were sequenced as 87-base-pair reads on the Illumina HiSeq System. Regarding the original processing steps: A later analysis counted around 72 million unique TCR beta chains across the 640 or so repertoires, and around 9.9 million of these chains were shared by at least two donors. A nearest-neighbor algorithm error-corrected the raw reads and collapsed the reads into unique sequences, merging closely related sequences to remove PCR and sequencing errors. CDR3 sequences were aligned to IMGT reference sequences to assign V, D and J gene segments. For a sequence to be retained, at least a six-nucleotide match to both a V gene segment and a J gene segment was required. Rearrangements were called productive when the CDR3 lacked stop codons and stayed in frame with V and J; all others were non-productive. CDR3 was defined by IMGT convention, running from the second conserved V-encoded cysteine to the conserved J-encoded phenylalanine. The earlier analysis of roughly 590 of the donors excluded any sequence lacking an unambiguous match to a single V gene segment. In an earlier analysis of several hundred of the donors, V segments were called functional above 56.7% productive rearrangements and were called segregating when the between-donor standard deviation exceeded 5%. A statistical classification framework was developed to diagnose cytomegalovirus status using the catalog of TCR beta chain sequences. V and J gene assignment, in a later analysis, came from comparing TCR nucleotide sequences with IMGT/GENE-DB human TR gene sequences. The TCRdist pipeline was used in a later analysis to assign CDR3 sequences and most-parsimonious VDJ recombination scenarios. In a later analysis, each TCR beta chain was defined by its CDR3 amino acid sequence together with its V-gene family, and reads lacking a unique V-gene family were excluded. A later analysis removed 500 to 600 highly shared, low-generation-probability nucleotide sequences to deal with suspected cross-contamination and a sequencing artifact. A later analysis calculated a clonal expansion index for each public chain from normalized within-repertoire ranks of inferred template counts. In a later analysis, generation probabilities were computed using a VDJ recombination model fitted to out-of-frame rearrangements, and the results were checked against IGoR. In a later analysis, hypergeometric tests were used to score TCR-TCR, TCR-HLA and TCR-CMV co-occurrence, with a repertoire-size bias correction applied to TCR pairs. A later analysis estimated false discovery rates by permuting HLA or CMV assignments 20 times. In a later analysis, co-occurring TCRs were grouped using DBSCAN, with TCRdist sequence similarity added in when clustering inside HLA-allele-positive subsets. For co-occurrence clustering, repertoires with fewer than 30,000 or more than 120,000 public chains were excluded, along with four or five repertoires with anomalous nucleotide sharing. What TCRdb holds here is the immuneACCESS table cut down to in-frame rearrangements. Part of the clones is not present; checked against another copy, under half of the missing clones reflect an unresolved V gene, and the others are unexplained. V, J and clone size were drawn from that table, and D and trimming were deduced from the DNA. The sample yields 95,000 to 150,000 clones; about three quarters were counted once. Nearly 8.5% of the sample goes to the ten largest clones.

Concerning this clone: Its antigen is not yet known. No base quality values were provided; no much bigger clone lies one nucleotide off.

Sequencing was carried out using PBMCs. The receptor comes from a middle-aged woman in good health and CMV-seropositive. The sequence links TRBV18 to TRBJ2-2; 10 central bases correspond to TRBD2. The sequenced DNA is TGTGCCAGCTCACAAAGGACTAGCGGTTACACCGGGGAGCTGTTTTTT. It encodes CASSQRTSGYTGELFF. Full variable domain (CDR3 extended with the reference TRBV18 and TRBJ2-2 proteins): NAGVMQNPRHLVRRRGQEARLRCSPMKGHSHVYWYRQLPEEGLKFMVYLQKENIIDESGMPKERFSAEFPKEGPSILRIQQVVRGDSAAYFCASSQRTSGYTGELFFGEGSRLTVL.